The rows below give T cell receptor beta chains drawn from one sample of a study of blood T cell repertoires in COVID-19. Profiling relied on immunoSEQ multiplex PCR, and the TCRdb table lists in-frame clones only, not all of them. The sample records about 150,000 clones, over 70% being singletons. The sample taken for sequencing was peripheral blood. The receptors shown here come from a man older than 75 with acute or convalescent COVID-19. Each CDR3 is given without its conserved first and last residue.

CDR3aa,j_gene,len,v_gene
ATRLAGGIHEQF,TRBJ2-1,12,TRBV19
ASSLVGHNTGELF,TRBJ2-2,13,TRBV13
ASSVSRGTDTQY,TRBJ2-3,12,TRBV9
SVSGNYGYT,TRBJ1-2,9,TRBV29-1
ASSQGFANTGELF,TRBJ2-2,13,TRBV5-1
ASSLAGEAGYT,TRBJ1-2,11,TRBV7-9
TSSQGREGYNEQF,TRBJ2-1,13,TRBV1
ASSLVTGGDTQY,TRBJ2-3,12,TRBV5-1
ASSGGQGDTGELF,TRBJ2-2,13,TRBV28
ASSSYSGYEQY,TRBJ2-7,11,TRBV7-8
ASRVGDRVPGANVLT,TRBJ2-6,15,TRBV5-1
ASTRGTGPHLSNEQF,TRBJ2-1,15,TRBV19
ASSDGTGAGDTQY,TRBJ2-3,13,TRBV28
ASSLSGGPYGYT,TRBJ1-2,12,TRBV27
ASDPTGNTGELF,TRBJ2-2,12,TRBV5-1
ASSYVLRNTGELF,TRBJ2-2,13,TRBV6-2/TRBV6-3
ASRGGTARWEKRAF,TRBJ1-1,14,TRBV19
AIRGEYNEQF,TRBJ2-1,10,TRBV10-3
ASSSQTDQPQH,TRBJ1-5,11,TRBV7-8
ASSYWGRESPLH,TRBJ1-6,12,TRBV6-6
ASSLTGQSKQPQH,TRBJ1-5,13,TRBV7-8
ASSASLNRASYNEQF,TRBJ2-1,15,TRBV5-4
ASSRERSTDTQY,TRBJ2-3,12,TRBV19
ASSPAGGPYEQY,TRBJ2-7,12,TRBV19
ASSLGTGGAGELF,TRBJ2-2,13,TRBV5-1
ASRPGQAPYSGNTIY,TRBJ1-3,15,TRBV4-1
ASSLGTAQETQY,TRBJ2-5,12,TRBV28
ASSWDSRGSGANVLT,TRBJ2-6,15,TRBV5-1
ASSPDSYYNSPLH,TRBJ1-6,13,TRBV27
ASSTGTGGLTQY,TRBJ2-3,12,TRBV5-1
ASSDKGQGLYNEQF,TRBJ2-1,14,TRBV19
ASSEVGTGGADTQY,TRBJ2-3,14,TRBV10-2
ASSPGTYNQPQH,TRBJ1-5,12,TRBV2
ASSFNSGGLGETQY,TRBJ2-5,14,TRBV11-2
ASSQGRGLF,TRBJ1-4,9,TRBV3-1/TRBV3-2
ASSRGAGGSSYNEQF,TRBJ2-1,15,TRBV5-1
AIKGGGQVNTGELF,TRBJ2-2,14,TRBV10-3
ASSYPQGTALYQETQY,TRBJ2-5,16,TRBV2
ASSSGIMNTEAF,TRBJ1-1,12,TRBV9
ASRSGIRETQY,TRBJ2-5,11,TRBV5-5
ASSPGTGAAATNEKLF,TRBJ1-4,16,TRBV5-1
ASSHALGAGAYEQY,TRBJ2-7,14,TRBV27
ASSVGDTLNTEAF,TRBJ1-1,13,TRBV9
ASSSRGGSYEQY,TRBJ2-7,12,TRBV28
ASSRPGTGVNSPLH,TRBJ1-6,14,TRBV5-5
ASSELEGAFTGELF,TRBJ2-2,14,TRBV9
ASIGHMNTEAF,TRBJ1-1,11,TRBV28
ASSLYAGVVDEQF,TRBJ2-1,13,TRBV5-1
ASSSKGASNQPQH,TRBJ1-5,13,TRBV2
ASSQNPGVRTNEKLF,TRBJ1-4,15,TRBV3-1/TRBV3-2
ASSQGLVTDTQY,TRBJ2-3,12,TRBV4-1
ASSFGVGGEQF,TRBJ2-1,11,TRBV5-1
ASSYSREGGHEQF,TRBJ2-1,13,TRBV6-5
ASSPGSKWGLHTGELF,TRBJ2-2,16,TRBV9